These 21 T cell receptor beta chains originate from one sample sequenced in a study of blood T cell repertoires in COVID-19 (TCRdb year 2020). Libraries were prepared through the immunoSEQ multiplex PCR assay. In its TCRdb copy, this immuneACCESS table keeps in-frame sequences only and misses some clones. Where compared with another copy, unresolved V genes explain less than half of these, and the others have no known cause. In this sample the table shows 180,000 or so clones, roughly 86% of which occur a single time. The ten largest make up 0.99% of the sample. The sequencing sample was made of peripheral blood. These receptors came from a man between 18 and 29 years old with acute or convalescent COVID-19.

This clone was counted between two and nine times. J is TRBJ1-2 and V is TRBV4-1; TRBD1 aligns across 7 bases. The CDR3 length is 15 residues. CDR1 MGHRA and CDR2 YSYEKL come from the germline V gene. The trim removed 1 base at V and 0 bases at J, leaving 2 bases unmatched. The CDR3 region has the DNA TGCGCCAGCAGCCAAGGGGACAGCACTAACTATGGCTACACCTTC. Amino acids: CASSQGDSTNYGYTF.

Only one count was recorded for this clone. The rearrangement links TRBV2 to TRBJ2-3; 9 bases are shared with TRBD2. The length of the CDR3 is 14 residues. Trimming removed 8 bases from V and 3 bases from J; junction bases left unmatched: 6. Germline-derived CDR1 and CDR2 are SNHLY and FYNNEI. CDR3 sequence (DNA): TGTGCCAGCTGTCAGCGGGGGGTAACAGATACGCAGTATTTT. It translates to CASCQRGVTDTQYF.

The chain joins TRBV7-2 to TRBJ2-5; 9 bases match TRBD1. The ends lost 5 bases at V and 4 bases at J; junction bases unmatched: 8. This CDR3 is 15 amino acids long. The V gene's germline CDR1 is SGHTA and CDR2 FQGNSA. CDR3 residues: CASSPLRTGAETQYF. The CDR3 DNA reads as TGTGCCAGCAGCCCCCTCCGGACAGGGGCAGAGACCCAGTACTTC.

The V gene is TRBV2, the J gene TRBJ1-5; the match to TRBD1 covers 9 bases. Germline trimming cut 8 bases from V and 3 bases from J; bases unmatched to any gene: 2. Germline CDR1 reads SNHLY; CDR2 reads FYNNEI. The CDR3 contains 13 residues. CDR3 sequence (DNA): TGTGCCAGCGGACAGGGGCTCAATCAGCCCCAGCATTTT. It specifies CASGQGLNQPQHF.

DNA for the CDR3: TGTGCCAGCACGGGGGCCTGGGGCAATGAGCAGTTCTTC. The encoded protein is CASTGAWGNEQFF. The chain is built from TRBV4-2 and TRBJ2-1; perhaps D is TRBD1 or TRBD2 (6 bases each). Germline-derived CDR1 and CDR2 are LGHNA and YNFKEQ. Between the trimmed V and J ends, which lost 7 bases and 6 bases, there was a span of 13 bases. The CDR3 totals 13 residues.

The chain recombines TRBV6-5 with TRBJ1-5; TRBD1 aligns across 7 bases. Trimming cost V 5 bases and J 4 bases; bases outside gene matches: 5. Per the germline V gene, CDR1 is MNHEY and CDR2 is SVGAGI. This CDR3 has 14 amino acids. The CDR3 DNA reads TGTGCCAGCAGTCCCGGGACAGCAAATCAGCCCCAGCATTTT. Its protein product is CASSPGTANQPQHF.

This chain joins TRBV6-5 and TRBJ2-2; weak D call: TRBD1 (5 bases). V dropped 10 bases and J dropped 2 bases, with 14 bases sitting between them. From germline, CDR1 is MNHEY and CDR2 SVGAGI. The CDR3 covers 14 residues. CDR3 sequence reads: CATLKGSNTGELFF. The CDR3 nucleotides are TGTGCCACCCTCAAGGGGTCAAACACCGGGGAGCTGTTTTTT.

CDR3: CASGTGPTEAFF. CDR3 sequence (DNA): TGTGCCAGTGGGACAGGGCCCACTGAAGCTTTCTTT. This sequence joins TRBV19 and TRBJ1-1; 9 bases match TRBD1. CDR1 is LNHDA and CDR2 is SQIVND in the germline V gene (reference sequence). The CDR3 has 12 amino acids. With V trimmed by 8 bases and J by 4 bases, 2 bases remained unmatched.

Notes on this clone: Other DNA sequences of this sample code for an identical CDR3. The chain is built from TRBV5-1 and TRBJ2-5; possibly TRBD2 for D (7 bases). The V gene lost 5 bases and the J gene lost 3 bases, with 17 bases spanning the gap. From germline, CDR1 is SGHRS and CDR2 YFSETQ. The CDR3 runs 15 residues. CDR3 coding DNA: TGCGCCAGCAGGGGGGGGCGGGGAAACGAAGAGACCCAGTACTTC. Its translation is CASRGGRGNEETQYF.

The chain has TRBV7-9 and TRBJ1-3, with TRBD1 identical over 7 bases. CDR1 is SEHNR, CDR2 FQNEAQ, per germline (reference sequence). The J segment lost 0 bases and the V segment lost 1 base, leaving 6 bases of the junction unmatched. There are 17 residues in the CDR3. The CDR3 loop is CASSLVRGPNSGNTIYF. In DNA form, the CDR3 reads TGTGCCAGCAGCTTAGTAAGGGGGCCGAACTCTGGAAACACCATATATTTT.

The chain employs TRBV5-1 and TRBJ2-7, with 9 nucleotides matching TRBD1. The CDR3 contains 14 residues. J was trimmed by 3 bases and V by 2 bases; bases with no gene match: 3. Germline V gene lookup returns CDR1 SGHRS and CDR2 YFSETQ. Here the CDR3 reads CASSFGTGNYEQYV. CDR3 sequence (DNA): TGCGCCAGCAGCTTCGGGACAGGGAACTACGAGCAGTACGTC.

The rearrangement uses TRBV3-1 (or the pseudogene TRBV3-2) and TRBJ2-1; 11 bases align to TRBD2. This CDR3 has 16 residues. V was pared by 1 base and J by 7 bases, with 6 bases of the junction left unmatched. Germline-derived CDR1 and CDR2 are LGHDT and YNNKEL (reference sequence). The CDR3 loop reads CASSQAPSGGWNEQFF. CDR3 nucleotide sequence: TGTGCCAGCAGCCAAGCGCCTAGCGGGGGGTGGAATGAGCAGTTCTTC.

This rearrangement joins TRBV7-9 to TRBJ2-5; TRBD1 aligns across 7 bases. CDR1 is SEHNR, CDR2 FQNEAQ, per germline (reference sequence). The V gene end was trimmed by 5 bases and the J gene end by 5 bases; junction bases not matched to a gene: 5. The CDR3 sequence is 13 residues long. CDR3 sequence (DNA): TGTGCCAGCAGCCACGACAGGGTTGAGACCCAGTACTTC. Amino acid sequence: CASSHDRVETQYF.

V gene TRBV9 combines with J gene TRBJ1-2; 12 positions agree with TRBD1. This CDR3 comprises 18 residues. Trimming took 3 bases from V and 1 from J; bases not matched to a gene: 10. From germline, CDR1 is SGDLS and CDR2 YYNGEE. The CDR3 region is CASSENPGTGGSNYGYTF. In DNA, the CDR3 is TGTGCCAGCAGCGAAAACCCCGGGACAGGGGGCAGTAACTATGGCTACACCTTC. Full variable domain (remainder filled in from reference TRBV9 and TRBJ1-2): DSGVTQTPKHLITATGQRVTLRCSPRSGDLSVYWYQQSLDQGLQFLIQYYNGEERAKGNILERFSAQQFPDLHSELNLSSLELGDSALYFCASSENPGTGGSNYGYTFGSGTRLTVV.

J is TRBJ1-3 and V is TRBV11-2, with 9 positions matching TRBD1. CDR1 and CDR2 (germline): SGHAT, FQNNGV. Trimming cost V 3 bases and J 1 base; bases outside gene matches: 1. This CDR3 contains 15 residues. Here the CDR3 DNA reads TGTGCCAGCAGCTTCGGACAGGGGTCTGGAAACACCATATATTTT. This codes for CASSFGQGSGNTIYF.

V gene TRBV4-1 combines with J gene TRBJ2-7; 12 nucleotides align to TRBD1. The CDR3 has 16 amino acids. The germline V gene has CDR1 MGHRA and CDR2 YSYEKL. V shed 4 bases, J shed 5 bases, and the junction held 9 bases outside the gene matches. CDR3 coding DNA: TGCGCCAGCAGCCCCAGACCGGGACAGGGGGCGGACGAGCAGTACGTC. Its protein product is CASSPRPGQGADEQYV.

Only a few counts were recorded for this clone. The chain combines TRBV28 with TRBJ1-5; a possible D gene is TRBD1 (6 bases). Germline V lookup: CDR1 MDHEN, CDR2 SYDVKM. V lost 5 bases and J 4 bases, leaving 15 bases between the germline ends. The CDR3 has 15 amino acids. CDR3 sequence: CASSPGGARNQPQHF. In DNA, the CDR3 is TGTGCCAGCAGTCCCGGGGGGGCGCGAAATCAGCCCCAGCATTTT.

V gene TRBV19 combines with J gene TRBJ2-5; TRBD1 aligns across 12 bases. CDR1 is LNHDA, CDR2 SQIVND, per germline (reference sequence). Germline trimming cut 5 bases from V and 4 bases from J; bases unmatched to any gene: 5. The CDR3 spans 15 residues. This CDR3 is CASSAPGQGAETQYF. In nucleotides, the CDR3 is TGTGCCAGTAGTGCTCCGGGACAGGGGGCAGAGACCCAGTACTTC.

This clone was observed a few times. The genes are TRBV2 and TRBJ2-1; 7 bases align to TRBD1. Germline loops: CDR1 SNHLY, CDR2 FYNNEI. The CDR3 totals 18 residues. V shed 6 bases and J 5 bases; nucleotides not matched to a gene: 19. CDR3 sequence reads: CASRTGTDHYFPDNEQFF. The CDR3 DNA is TGTGCCAGCAGAACCGGGACAGACCACTATTTTCCCGACAATGAGCAGTTCTTC.

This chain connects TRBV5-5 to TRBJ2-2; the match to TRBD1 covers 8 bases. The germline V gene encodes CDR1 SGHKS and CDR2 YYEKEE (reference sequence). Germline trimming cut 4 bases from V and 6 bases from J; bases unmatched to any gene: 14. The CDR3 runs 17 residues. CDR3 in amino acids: CASSTRTGQGPSGELFF. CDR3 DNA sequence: TGTGCCAGCAGCACTAGGACAGGACAGGGACCGTCCGGGGAGCTGTTTTTT.

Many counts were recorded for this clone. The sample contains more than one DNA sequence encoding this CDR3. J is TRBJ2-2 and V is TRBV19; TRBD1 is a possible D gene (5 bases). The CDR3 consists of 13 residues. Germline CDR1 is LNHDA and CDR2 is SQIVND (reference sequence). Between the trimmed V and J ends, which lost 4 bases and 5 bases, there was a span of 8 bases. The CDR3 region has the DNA TGTGCCAGTAGTACGCAGGGAACCGGGGAGCTGTTTTTT. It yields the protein CASSTQGTGELFF.